One sample yielded the 3 T cell receptor beta chains listed below, sequenced in a study of blood T cell repertoires in COVID-19. Clones were sequenced by immunoSEQ multiplex PCR, and TCRdb holds only the in-frame ones, with some missing. The sample holds a few hundred thousand clones, about nine tenths seen once. Sample: peripheral blood. All receptors come from a young man with active or convalescent COVID-19.

The V call is TRBV7-3, the J call TRBJ2-1; D unresolved. CDR1 is SGHTA, CDR2 FQGTGA, per germline. The CDR3 totals 13 residues. Trimming took off 5 bases at V and 5 bases at J, with 10 bases between the two ends. CDR3 nucleotides: TGTGCCAGCAGCGCCACCGAGGACAATGAGCAGTTCTTC. Protein: CASSATEDNEQFF.

V and J are TRBV6-1 and TRBJ1-6; unclear D gene. The ends were cut back, 2 bases at V and 10 bases at J, with 21 bases in the middle. Germline V gives CDR1 MNHNS, CDR2 SASEGT. This CDR3 spans 17 amino acids. CDR3 DNA sequence: TGTGCCAGCAGTGAAAGGGCCGGAACCGCTAGCACCTCACCCCTCCACTTT. It specifies CASSERAGTASTSPLHF.

The chain recombines TRBV7-9 with TRBJ1-2, with 8 bases lining up with TRBD1. This CDR3 is 14 amino acids long. V dropped 4 bases and J dropped 6; count of bases not matched to a gene: 7. CDR1 is SEHNR, CDR2 FQNEAQ, per germline (reference sequence). CDR3 in DNA: TGTGCCAGCAGCTACCATTTGACAGGGGATGGCTACACCTTC. This translates into CASSYHLTGDGYTF.